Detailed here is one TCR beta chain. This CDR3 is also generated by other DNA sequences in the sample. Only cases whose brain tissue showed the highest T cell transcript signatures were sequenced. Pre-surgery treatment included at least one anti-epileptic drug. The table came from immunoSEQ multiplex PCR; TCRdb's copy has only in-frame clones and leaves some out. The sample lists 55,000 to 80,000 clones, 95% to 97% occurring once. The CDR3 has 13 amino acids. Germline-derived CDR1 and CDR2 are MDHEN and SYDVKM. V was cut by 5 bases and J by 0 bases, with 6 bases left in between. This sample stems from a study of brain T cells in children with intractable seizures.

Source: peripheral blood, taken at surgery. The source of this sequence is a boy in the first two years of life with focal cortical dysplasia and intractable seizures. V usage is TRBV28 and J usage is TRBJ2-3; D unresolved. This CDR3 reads CASSPPSTDTQYF. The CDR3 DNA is TGTGCCAGCAGTCCCCCTAGCACAGATACGCAGTATTTT.